Shown below are 9 T cell receptor beta chains from a single sample sequenced in a study of blood T cell repertoires in COVID-19 (TCRdb year 2020). Preparation of the library involved the immunoSEQ multiplex PCR assay. Imported from immuneACCESS, the table was reduced by TCRdb to in-frame sequences with V and J called. These copies leave out some clones; in studies compared against another copy, an unresolved V gene accounts for under half, and the cause of the remainder is not known. This sample comprises 150,000 or so clones, about 85% of them detected only once. The ten top clones hold roughly 13% of the sample. Sequenced: peripheral blood. These receptors were obtained from a man in his 70s who had recovered from COVID-19.

The V call is TRBV10-3, the J call TRBJ1-3; 7 bases are shared with TRBD1. Germline trimming cut 10 bases from V and 0 bases from J; bases unmatched to any gene: 12. The CDR3 consists of 16 residues. Germline V gives CDR1 ENHRY, CDR2 SYGVKD. CDR3 sequence: CASKGGQDSSGNTIYF. In DNA, the CDR3 is TGTGCCAGCAAAGGAGGACAGGATAGCTCTGGAAACACCATATATTTT.

The chain uses TRBV6-1 and TRBJ1-5, with 11 positions matching TRBD1. This CDR3 has 15 residues. V lost 2 bases, J lost 7 bases, and 4 bases stayed unmatched. Germline assignment: CDR1 MNHNS and CDR2 SASEGT. This CDR3 reads CASSEYGTGGQPQHF. CDR3 DNA sequence: TGTGCCAGCAGTGAATATGGGACAGGGGGACAGCCCCAGCATTTT.

The chain links TRBV6-5 to TRBJ2-7; maybe TRBD1 (6 bases). CDR1 and CDR2 (germline): MNHEY, SVGAGI. The CDR3 has 14 amino acids. Trimming removed 6 bases at V and 1 base at J, with 13 bases between. The CDR3 DNA is TGTGCCAGCAGGTCGACAGGCCAGTCCTACGAGCAGTACTTC. The encoded protein is CASRSTGQSYEQYF.

This sequence joins TRBV10-1 and TRBJ2-1, with D perhaps matching TRBD2 (5 bases). CDR1 and CDR2 (germline): WNHNN, SYGVQD (reference sequence). The CDR3 sequence is 17 residues long. V was trimmed by 0 bases and J by 6 bases, leaving 18 bases between them. The CDR3 sequence: CASSESFSVGLGNEQFF. The CDR3 DNA is TGCGCCAGCAGTGAGTCGTTTAGCGTAGGCCTGGGCAATGAGCAGTTCTTC.

The chain joins TRBV7-2 to TRBJ2-7; D gene unclear. Trimming took 5 bases from V and 7 from J, leaving 9 bases between them. The germline CDR1 and CDR2 sequences are SGHTA and FQGNSA. The CDR3 length is 11 residues. The CDR3 sequence is CASSPHQEQYF. CDR3 sequence (DNA): TGTGCCAGCAGCCCTCACCAGGAGCAGTACTTC. Looking up the rest from reference TRBV7-2 and TRBJ2-7 gives the full variable domain: GAGVSQSPSNKVTEKGKDVELRCDPISGHTALYWYRQSLGQGLEFLIYFQGNSAPDKSGLPSDRFSAERTGGSVSTLTIQRTQQEDSAVYLCASSPHQEQYFGPGTRLTVT.

The chain carries TRBV2 and TRBJ2-3; the D gene is possibly TRBD1 (6 bases). The CDR3 runs 14 residues. CDR1 and CDR2 from the germline V gene are SNHLY and FYNNEI. Trimming removed 6 bases from V and 10 bases from J, with 20 bases in between. The CDR3 protein is CASSDNLDSQAQYF. The CDR3 DNA is TGTGCCAGCAGCGATAACTTGGACAGTCAAGCGCAGTATTTT.

This clone was observed a handful of times. The J gene is TRBJ2-7, the V gene TRBV11-2; TRBD2 is a possible D gene (5 bases). The CDR3 has 12 residues. Per the germline V gene, CDR1 is SGHAT and CDR2 is FQNNGV. Trimming removed 8 bases at V and 5 bases at J, with 13 bases between. The CDR3 sequence is CASAKERNEQYF. In DNA form, the CDR3 reads TGTGCCAGCGCCAAAGAGCGGAACGAGCAGTACTTC.

This chain joins TRBV7-6 and TRBJ1-1, with D possibly TRBD1 on 6 matching bases. The CDR3 consists of 14 residues. Germline CDR1 is SGHVS and CDR2 is FNYEAQ. The V gene lost 6 bases and the J gene lost 4 bases, with 15 bases spanning the gap. The CDR3: CASRAGESFTEAFF. The CDR3 bases are TGTGCCAGCAGGGCAGGGGAAAGTTTCACTGAAGCTTTCTTT.

The V call is TRBV10-2, the J call TRBJ2-7; maybe TRBD2 (6 bases). V lost 3 bases and J 3 bases, leaving 15 bases between the germline ends. The germline gives CDR1 WSHSY, CDR2 SAAADI. The CDR3 consists of 15 residues. The CDR3 spells CASSDPSSGVYEQYF. The DNA of the CDR3 is TGCGCCAGCAGTGACCCGAGTAGCGGAGTCTACGAGCAGTACTTC.